This T cell receptor beta chain was sequenced for a study of memory CD4+ T cells and cytomegalovirus serostatus. Across the whole study: Healthy Belgian adult donors included several CMV-positive and fewer than 25 CMV-negative people. Whole-study findings and limits: Of 164 reported CMV TCRbeta sequences, around 62 were found in memory CD4+ repertoires.

The sort gate was single viable CD3+CD4+CD8-CD45RO+ cells for memory CD4+ T cells. Only in-frame clones appear in the TCRdb table, and some are missing; sequencing was by immunoSEQ multiplex PCR. This sample has about 50,000 clones; 60% to 85% occur once, and the top ten carry just over 0.6%. As to this clone: No antigen is known for it.

The CDR3 is 17 residues long. V was trimmed by 1 base and J by 0 bases, leaving 14 bases between them. Germline V gives CDR1 SGHTA, CDR2 FQGNSA. Sequencing was carried out using memory CD4+ T cells from blood. The rearrangement joins TRBV7-2 to TRBJ2-3, with D maybe TRBD2 (7 bases). This receptor was obtained from an adult in good health and CMV-seronegative. CDR3 nucleotide sequence: TGTGCCAGCAGCTTAGTTCGGGGGGCATATAGCACAGATACGCAGTATTTT. Translation: CASSLVRGAYSTDTQYF.